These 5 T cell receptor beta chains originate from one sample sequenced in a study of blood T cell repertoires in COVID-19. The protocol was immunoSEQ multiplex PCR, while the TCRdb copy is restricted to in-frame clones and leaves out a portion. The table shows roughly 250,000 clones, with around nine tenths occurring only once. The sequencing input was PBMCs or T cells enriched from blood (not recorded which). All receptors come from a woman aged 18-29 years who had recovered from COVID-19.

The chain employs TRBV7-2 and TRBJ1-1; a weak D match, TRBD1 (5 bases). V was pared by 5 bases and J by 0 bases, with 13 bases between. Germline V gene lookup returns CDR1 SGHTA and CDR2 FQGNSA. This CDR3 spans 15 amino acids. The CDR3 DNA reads TGTGCCAGCAGCCCAGCGGGACGCTTGAACACTGAAGCTTTCTTT. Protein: CASSPAGRLNTEAFF.

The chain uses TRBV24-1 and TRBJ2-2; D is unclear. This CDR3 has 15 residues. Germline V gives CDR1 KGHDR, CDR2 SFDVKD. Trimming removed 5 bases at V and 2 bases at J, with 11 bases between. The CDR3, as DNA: TGTGCCACCAGTGCAGCCAGGCCTAACACCGGGGAGCTGTTTTTT. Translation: CATSAARPNTGELFF.

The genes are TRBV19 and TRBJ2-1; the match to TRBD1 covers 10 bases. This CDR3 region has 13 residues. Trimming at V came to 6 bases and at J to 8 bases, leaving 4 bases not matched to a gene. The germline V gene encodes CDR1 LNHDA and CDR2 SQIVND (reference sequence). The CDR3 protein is CASRDRGSDEQFF. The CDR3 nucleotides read TGTGCCAGTAGGGACAGGGGGTCGGATGAGCAGTTCTTC.

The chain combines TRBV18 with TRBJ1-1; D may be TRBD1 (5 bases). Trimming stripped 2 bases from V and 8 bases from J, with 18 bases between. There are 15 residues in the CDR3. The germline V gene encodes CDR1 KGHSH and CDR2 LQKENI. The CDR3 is CASSPGGKRGTEAFF. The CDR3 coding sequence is TGTGCCAGCTCACCAGGGGGGAAAAGGGGTACCGAAGCTTTCTTT.

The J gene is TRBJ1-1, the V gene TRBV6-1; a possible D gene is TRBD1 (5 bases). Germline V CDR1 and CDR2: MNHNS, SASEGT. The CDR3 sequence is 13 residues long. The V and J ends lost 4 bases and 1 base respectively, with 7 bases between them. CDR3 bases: TGTGCCAGCAGTGGACAGACGAACACTGAAGCTTTCTTT. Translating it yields CASSGQTNTEAFF.